This T cell receptor beta chain was recorded in a study of cytomegalovirus exposure and HLA in healthy donors. Germline assignment: CDR1 ENHRY and CDR2 SYGVKD. This CDR3 comprises 14 residues. After removal of 3 bases from V and 8 bases from J, the junction contained 9 bases not matched to a gene. As to this clone: Its specificity is not known.

The PCR contained 60 Vbeta and 13 Jbeta primers. Using immunoSEQ multiplex PCR, the repertoire was profiled, and TCRdb retains in-frame clones only, with some absent. This repertoire shows tens of thousands of clones, over 60% found once; its top ten account for approximately 3.7%. Whole-study findings and limits: Specificity of three CMV-associated chains for CMV antigens was verified in vitro.

The sequence derives from a young man in good health and CMV-seronegative. The chain recombines TRBV10-3 with TRBJ1-2, with TRBD1 matching over 7 bases. The sample consisted of PBMCs. This chain's CDR3 is CAISDAGGYRGYTF. The CDR3 DNA is TGTGCCATCAGTGACGCAGGGGGATATAGGGGCTACACCTTC.